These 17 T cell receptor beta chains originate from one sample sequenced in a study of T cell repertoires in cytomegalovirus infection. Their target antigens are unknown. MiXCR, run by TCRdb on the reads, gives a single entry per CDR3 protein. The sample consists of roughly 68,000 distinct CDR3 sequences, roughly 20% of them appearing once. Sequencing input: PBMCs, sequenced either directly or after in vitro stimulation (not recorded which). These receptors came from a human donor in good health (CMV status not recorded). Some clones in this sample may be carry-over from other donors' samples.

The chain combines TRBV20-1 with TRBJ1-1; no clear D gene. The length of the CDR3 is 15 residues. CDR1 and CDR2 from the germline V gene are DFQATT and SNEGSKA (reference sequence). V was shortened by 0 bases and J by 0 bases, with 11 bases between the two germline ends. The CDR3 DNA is TGCAGTGCTAGAGATCGGATTAAAATGAACACTGAAGCTTTCTTT. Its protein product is CSARDRIKMNTEAFF.

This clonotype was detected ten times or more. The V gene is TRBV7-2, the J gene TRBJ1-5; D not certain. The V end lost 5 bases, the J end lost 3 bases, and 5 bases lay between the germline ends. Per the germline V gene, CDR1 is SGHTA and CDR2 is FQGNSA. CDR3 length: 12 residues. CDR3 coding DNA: TGTGCCAGCAGCAAATACAATCAGCCCCAGCATTTT. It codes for CASSKYNQPQHF.

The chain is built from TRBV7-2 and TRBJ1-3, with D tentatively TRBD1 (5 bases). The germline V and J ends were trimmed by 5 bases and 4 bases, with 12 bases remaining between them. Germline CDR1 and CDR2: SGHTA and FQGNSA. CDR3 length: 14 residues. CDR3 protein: CASSRGGTGNTIYF. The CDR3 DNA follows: TGTGCCAGCAGCCGGGGGGGGACCGGAAACACCATATATTTT. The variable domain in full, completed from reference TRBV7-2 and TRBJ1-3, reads GAGVSQSPSNKVTEKGKDVELRCDPISGHTALYWYRQSLGQGLEFLIYFQGNSAPDKSGLPSDRFSAERTGGSVSTLTIQRTQQEDSAVYLCASSRGGTGNTIYFGEGSWLTVV.

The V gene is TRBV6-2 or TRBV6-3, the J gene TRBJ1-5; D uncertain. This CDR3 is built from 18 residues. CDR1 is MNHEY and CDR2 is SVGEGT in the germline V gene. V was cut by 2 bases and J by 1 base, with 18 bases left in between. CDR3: CASSYRVLAAGSNQPQHF. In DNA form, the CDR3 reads TGTGCCAGCAGTTACCGGGTCCTAGCGGCGGGAAGCAATCAGCCCCAGCATTTT.

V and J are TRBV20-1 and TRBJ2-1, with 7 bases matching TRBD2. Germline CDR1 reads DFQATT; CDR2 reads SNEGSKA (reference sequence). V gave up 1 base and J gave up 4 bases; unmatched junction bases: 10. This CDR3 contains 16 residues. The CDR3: CSARVGRGRPYNEQFF. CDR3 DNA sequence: TGCAGTGCTAGAGTAGGGAGGGGACGGCCTTACAATGAGCAGTTCTTC.

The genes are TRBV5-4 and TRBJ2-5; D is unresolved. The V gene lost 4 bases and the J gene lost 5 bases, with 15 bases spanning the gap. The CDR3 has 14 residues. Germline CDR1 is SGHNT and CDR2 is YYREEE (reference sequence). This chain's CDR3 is CASSLSDPVETQYF. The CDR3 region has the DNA TGTGCCAGCAGCCTCTCAGATCCCGTGGAGACCCAGTACTTC. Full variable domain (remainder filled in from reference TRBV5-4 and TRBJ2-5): ETGVTQSPTHLIKTRGQQVTLRCSSQSGHNTVSWYQQALGQGPQFIFQYYREEENGRGNFPPRFSGLQFPNYSSELNVNALELDDSALYLCASSLSDPVETQYFGPGTRLLVL.

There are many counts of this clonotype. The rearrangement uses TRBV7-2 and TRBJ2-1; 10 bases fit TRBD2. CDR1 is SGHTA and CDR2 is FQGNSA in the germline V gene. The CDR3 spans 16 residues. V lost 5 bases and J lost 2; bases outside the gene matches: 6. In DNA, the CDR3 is TGTGCCAGCAGCCCTCATACTAGCGGGACCTACAATGAGCAGTTCTTC. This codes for CASSPHTSGTYNEQFF.

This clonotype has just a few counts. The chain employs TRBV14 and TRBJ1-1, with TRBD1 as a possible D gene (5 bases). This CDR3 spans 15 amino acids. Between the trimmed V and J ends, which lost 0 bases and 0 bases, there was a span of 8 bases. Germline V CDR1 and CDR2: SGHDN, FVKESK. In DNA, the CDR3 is TGTGCCAGCAGCCAAGAGGCAGGGATGAACACTGAAGCTTTCTTT. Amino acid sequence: CASSQEAGMNTEAFF.

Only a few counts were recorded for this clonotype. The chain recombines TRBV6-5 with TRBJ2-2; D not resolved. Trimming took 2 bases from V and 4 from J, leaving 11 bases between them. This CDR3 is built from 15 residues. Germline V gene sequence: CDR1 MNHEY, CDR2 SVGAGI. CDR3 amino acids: CASSYGTVPTGELFF. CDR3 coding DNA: TGTGCCAGCAGTTACGGCACAGTCCCCACCGGGGAGCTGTTTTTT.

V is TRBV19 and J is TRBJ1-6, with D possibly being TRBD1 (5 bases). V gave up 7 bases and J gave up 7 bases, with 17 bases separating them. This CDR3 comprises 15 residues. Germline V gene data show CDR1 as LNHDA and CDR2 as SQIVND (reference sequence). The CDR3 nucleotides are TGTGCCAGTAATGCAGGGAGAGGAAAAAATTCACCCCTCCACTTT. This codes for CASNAGRGKNSPLHF. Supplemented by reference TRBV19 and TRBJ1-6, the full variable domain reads DGGITQSPKYLFRKEGQNVTLSCEQNLNHDAMYWYRQDPGQGLRLIYYSQIVNDFQKGDIAEGYSVSREKKESFPLTVTSAQKNPTAFYLCASNAGRGKNSPLHFGNGTRLTVT.

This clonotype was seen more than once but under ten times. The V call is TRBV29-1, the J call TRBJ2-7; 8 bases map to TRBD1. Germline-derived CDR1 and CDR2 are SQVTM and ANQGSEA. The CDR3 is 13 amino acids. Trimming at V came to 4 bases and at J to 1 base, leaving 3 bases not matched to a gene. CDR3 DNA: TGCAGCGTTGGGACAGGGATATCCTACGAGCAGTACTTC. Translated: CSVGTGISYEQYF.

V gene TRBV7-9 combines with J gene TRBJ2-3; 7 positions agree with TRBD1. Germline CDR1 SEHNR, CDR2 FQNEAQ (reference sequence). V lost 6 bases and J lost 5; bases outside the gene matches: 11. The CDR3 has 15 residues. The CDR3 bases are TGTGCCAGCAGACCCCCGACAGGGTCGGGAGATACGCAGTATTTT. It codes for CASRPPTGSGDTQYF.

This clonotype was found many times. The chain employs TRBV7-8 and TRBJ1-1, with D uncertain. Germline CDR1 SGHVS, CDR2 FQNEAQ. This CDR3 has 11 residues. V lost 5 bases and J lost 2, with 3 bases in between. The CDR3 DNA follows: TGTGCCAGCAGCCAAAACACTGAAGCTTTCTTT. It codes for CASSQNTEAFF. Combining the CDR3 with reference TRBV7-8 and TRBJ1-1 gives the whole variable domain GAGVSQSPRYKVAKRGQDVALRCDPISGHVSLFWYQQALGQGPEFLTYFQNEAQLDKSGLPSDRFFAERPEGSVSTLKIQRTQQEDSAVYLCASSQNTEAFFGQGTRLTVV.

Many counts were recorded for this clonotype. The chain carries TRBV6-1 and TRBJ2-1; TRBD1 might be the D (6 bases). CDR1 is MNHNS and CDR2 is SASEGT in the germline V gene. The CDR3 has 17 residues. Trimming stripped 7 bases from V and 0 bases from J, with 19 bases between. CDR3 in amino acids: CASTPRSGDDSYNEQFF. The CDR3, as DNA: TGTGCCAGCACCCCCCGGTCAGGGGATGACTCCTACAATGAGCAGTTCTTC.

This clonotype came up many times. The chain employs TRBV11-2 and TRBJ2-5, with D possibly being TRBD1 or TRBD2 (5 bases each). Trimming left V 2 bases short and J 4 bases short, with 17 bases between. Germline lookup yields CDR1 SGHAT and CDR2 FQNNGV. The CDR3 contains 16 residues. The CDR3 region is CASSLMGPSSRETQYF. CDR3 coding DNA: TGTGCCAGCAGCTTAATGGGACCATCCTCTCGAGAGACCCAGTACTTC.

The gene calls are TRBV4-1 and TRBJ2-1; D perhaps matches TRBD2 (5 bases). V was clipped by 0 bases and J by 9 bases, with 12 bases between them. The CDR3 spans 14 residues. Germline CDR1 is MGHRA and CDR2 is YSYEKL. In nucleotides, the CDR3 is TGCGCCAGCAGCCAAGATAGGTTCAGCGGTGAGCAGTTCTTC. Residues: CASSQDRFSGEQFF.

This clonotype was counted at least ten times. This chain's CDR3 is CASSPSYNSPLHF. The CDR3 region has the DNA TGTGCCAGCAGTCCCAGTTATAATTCACCCCTCCACTTT. The genes are TRBV7-2 and TRBJ1-6; no firm D call. The germline gives CDR1 SGHTA, CDR2 FQGNSA. V was shortened by 6 bases and J by 4 bases, with 7 bases between the two germline ends. This CDR3 spans 13 amino acids.